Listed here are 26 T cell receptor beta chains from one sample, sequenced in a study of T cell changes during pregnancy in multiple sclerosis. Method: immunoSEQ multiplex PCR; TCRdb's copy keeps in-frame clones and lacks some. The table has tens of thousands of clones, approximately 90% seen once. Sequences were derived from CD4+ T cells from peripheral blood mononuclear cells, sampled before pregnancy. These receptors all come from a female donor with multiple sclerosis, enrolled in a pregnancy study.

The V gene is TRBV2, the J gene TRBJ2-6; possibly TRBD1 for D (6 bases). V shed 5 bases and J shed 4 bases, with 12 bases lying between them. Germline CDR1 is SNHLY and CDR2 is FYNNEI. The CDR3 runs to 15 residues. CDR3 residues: CASSQQGAGANVLTF. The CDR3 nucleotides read TGTGCCAGCAGTCAACAGGGAGCCGGGGCCAACGTCCTGACTTTC.

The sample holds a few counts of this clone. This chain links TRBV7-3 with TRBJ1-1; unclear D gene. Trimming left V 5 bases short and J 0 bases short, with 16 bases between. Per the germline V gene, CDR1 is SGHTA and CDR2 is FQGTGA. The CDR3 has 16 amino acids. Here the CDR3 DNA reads TGTGCCAGCAGCATAGGACCCTTCGGGGTGAACACTGAAGCTTTCTTT. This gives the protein CASSIGPFGVNTEAFF.

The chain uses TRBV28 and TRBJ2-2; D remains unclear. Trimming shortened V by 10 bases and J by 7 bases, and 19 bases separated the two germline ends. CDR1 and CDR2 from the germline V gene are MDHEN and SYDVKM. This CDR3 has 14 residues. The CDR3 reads CATQKTHLVGELFF. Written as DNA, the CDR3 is TGTGCCACTCAGAAAACCCATTTGGTCGGGGAGCTGTTTTTT.

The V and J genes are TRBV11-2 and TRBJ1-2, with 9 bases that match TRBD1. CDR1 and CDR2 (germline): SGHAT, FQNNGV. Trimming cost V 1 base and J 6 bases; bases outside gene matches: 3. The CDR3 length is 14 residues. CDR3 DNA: TGTGCCAGCAGCTTAGGGACAGGGGTAAATGGCTACACCTTC. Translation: CASSLGTGVNGYTF.

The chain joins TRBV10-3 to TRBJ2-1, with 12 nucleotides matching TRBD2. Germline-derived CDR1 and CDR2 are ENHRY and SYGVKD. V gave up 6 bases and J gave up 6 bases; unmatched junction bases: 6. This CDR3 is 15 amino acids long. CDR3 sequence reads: CAISQGLAGINEQFF. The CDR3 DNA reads TGTGCCATCAGCCAAGGACTAGCGGGGATCAATGAGCAGTTCTTC.

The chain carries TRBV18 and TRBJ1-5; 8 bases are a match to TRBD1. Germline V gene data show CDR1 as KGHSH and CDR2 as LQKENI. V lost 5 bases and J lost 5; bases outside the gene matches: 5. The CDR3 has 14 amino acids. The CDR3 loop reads CASSEQGADQPQHF. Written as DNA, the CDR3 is TGTGCCAGCTCAGAGCAGGGGGCGGATCAGCCCCAGCATTTT.

CDR3: CASSTTVSGNTIYF. The CDR3 coding sequence is TGTGCCAGCAGTACGACAGTCTCTGGAAACACCATATATTTT. The V and J genes are TRBV6-6 and TRBJ1-3; weak D call: TRBD1 (5 bases). CDR1 is MNHNY, CDR2 SVGAGI, per germline (reference sequence). The ends were cut back, 5 bases at V and 0 bases at J, with 8 bases in the middle. This CDR3 comprises 14 residues.

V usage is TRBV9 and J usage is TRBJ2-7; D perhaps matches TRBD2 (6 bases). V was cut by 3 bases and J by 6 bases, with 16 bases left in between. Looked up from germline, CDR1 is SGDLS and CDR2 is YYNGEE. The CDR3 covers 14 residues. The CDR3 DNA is TGTGCCAGCAGCGCGCGGGACGCCTGGGGCGAGCAGTACTTC. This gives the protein CASSARDAWGEQYF.

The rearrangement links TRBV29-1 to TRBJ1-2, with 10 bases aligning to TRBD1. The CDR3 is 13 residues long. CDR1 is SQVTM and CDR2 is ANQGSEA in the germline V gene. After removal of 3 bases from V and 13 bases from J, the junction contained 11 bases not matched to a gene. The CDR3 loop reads CSVELPTGGRCTF. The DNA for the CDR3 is TGCAGCGTTGAGCTGCCGACAGGGGGCCGATGCACCTTC.

The DNA for the CDR3 is TGTGCCAGCAGCTCCGACAGGACCGGGGAGCTGTTTTTT. Translated, it gives CASSSDRTGELFF. This chain joins TRBV6-6 and TRBJ2-2; D is perhaps TRBD1 (6 bases). CDR3 length equals 13 residues. Germline CDR1 MNHNY, CDR2 SVGAGI (reference sequence). Trimming took off 6 bases at V and 5 bases at J, with 10 bases between the two ends.

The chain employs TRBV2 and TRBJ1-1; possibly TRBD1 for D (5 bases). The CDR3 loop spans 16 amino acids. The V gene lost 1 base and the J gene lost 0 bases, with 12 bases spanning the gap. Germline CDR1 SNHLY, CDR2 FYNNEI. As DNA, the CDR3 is TGTGCCAGCAGTGAAGTCAGGGTGACGATGAACACTGAAGCTTTCTTT. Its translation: CASSEVRVTMNTEAFF.

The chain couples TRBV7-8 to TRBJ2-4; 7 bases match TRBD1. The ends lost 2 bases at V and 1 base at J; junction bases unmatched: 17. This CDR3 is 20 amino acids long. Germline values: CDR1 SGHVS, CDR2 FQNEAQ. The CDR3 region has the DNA TGTGCCAGCAGCTTAAGGGGCCCAGGGGGTTCGGATTCGGCCAAAAACATTCAGTACTTC. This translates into CASSLRGPGGSDSAKNIQYF.

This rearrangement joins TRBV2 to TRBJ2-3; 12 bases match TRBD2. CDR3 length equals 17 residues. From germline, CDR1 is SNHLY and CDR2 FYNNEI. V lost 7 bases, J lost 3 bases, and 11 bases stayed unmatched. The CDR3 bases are TGTGCCAGCAATCGACCCTGGACTAGCGGGACAACAGATACGCAGTATTTT. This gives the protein CASNRPWTSGTTDTQYF.

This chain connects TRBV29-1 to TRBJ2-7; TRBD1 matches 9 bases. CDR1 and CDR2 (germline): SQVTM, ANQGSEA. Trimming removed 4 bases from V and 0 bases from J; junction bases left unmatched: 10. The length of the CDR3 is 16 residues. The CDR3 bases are TGCAGCGTTGCCGGGACAGGGCTTAGCGGCTCCTACGAGCAGTACTTC. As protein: CSVAGTGLSGSYEQYF.

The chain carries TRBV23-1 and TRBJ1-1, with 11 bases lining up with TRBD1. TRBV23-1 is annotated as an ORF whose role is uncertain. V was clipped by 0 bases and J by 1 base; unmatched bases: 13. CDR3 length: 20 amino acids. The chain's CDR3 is CASSQSIGVRTGGRNTEAFF. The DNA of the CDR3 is TGCGCCAGCAGTCAATCGATTGGGGTGAGGACAGGGGGCCGGAACACTGAAGCTTTCTTT.

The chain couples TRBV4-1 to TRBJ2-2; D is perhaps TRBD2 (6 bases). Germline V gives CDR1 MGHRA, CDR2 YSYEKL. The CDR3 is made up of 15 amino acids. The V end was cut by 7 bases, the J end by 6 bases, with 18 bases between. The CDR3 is CASMGGAIGPGELFF. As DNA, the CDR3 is TGCGCCAGCATGGGGGGAGCCATCGGGCCCGGGGAGCTGTTTTTT.

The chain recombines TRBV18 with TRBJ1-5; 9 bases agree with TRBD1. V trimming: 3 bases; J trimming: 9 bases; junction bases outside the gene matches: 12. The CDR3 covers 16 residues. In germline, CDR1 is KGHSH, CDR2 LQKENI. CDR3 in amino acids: CASSPRPGQGSSPQHF. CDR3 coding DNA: TGTGCCAGCTCACCCCGACCCGGACAGGGGTCGTCGCCCCAGCATTTT. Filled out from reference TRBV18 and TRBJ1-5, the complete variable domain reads NAGVMQNPRHLVRRRGQEARLRCSPMKGHSHVYWYRQLPEEGLKFMVYLQKENIIDESGMPKERFSAEFPKEGPSILRIQQVVRGDSAAYFCASSPRPGQGSSPQHFGDGTRLSIL.

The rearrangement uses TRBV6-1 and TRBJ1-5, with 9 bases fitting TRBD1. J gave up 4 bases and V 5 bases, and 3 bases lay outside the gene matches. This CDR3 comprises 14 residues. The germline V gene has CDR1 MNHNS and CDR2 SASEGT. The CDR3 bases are TGTGCCAGCAGTTTCGACAGGGGGAATCAGCCCCAGCATTTT. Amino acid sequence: CASSFDRGNQPQHF.

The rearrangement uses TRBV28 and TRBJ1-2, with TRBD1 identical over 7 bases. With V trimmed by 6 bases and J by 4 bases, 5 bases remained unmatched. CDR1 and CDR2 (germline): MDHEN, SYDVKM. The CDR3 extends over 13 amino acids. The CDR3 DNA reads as TGTGCCAGCAGACCGGGACAGTCCTATGGCTACACCTTC. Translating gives CASRPGQSYGYTF.

The CDR3, as DNA: TGCGCCAGCAGGGGAAGGGAGGACACCGGGGAGCTGTTTTTT. It specifies CASRGREDTGELFF. The chain employs TRBV10-1 and TRBJ2-2, with D maybe TRBD2 (6 bases). This CDR3 comprises 14 residues. The ends were cut back, 6 bases at V and 3 bases at J, with 11 bases in the middle. Germline loops: CDR1 WNHNN, CDR2 SYGVQD (reference sequence).

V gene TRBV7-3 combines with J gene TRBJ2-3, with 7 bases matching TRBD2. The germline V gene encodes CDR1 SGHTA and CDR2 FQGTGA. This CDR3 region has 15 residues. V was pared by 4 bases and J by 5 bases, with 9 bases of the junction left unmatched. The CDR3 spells CASSSYEGRGDTQYF. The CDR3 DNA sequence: TGTGCCAGCAGCTCGTATGAGGGGAGGGGAGATACGCAGTATTTT.

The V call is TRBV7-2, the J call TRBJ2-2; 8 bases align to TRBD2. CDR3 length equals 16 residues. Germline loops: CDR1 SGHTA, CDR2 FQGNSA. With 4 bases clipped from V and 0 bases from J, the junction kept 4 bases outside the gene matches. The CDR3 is CASSSLAVPNTGELFF. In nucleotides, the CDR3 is TGTGCCAGCAGCTCACTAGCGGTACCGAACACCGGGGAGCTGTTTTTT.

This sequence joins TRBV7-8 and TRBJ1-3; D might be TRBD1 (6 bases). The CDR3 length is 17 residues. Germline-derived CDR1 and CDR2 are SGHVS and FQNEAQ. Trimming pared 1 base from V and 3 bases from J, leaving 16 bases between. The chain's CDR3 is CASSLGSAGVFGNTIYF. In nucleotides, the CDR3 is TGTGCCAGCAGCTTAGGCTCAGCAGGGGTCTTTGGAAACACCATATATTTT.

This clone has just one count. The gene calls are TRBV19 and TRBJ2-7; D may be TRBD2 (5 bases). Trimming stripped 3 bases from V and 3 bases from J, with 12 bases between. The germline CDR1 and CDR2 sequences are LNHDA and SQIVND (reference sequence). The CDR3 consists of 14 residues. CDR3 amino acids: CASSITGSGYEQYF. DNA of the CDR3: TGTGCCAGTAGTATTACGGGGTCCGGCTACGAGCAGTACTTC.

CDR3 in amino acids: CASGLVQAQQYF. The DNA for the CDR3 is TGTGCTAGTGGTTTGGTACAAGCGCAGCAGTACTTC. The chain recombines TRBV12-5 with TRBJ2-7; D unresolved. Trimming took 0 bases from V and 8 from J, leaving 8 bases between them. Germline V CDR1 and CDR2: LGHNT, FRNRAP. The CDR3 has 12 residues.

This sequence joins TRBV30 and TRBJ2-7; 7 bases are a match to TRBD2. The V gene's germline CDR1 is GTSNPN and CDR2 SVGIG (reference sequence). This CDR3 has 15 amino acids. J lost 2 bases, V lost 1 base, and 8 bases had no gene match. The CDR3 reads CAWSAGLGRAYEQYF. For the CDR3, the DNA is TGTGCCTGGAGTGCCGGGTTAGGGAGGGCCTACGAGCAGTACTTC.